Listed here are 27 T cell receptor beta chains from one sample, sequenced in a study of T-cell memory formation after mild COVID-19. Via MiXCR, TCRdb re-called the 5' RACE reads, giving one row per CDR3 protein. The sample has around 390,000 distinct CDR3 sequences, around a sixth seen once. Input material: PBMCs or a T cell subset sorted from them (not recorded which). These receptors were collected from a man younger than 35 who had mild COVID-19 (a few samples of this study predate the infection). Cell type and time point are not known.

V is TRBV10-1 and J is TRBJ2-7, with no clear D. V shed 8 bases and J shed 2 bases, with 13 bases lying between them. CDR1 and CDR2 from the germline V gene are WNHNN and SYGVQD (reference sequence). This CDR3 spans 13 amino acids. Here the CDR3 reads CASPIQVTYEQYV. The CDR3 coding sequence is TGCGCCAGCCCGATCCAGGTGACCTACGAGCAGTACGTC.

This clonotype was seen repeatedly, ten times or more. The chain carries TRBV10-3 and TRBJ2-7; tentatively, D is TRBD1 (6 bases). V lost 8 bases and J lost 5, with 13 bases in between. The V gene's germline CDR1 is ENHRY and CDR2 SYGVKD. The CDR3 runs to 12 residues. This chain's CDR3 is CAIAGTFDEQYF. As DNA, the CDR3 is TGTGCCATCGCCGGGACATTCGACGAGCAGTACTTC.

The genes are TRBV4-1 and TRBJ2-7; 9 bases are shared with TRBD1. The germline CDR1 and CDR2 sequences are MGHRA and YSYEKL. The CDR3 extends over 13 amino acids. V trimming: 5 bases; J trimming: 7 bases; junction bases outside the gene matches: 6. The CDR3 sequence: CASSFRQGGEQYV. In nucleotides, the CDR3 is TGCGCCAGCAGCTTCCGACAGGGGGGGGAGCAGTACGTC.

This clonotype was picked up a small number of times. V gene TRBV28 combines with J gene TRBJ1-1; 8 bases map to TRBD1. CDR3 size: 14 residues. Germline V lookup: CDR1 MDHEN, CDR2 SYDVKM. V lost 6 bases, J lost 5 bases, and 8 bases stayed unmatched. Here the CDR3 DNA reads TGTGCCAGCAGCAAGGACAGGGAAAGAACTGAAGCTTTCTTT. The encoded protein is CASSKDRERTEAFF.

This clonotype has only one observation. This chain joins TRBV15 and TRBJ1-5; D may be TRBD1 (6 bases). Looked up from germline, CDR1 is LNHNV and CDR2 is YYDKDF (reference sequence). This CDR3 has 14 amino acids. Trimming shortened V by 5 bases and J by 3 bases, and 11 bases separated the two germline ends. The CDR3 loop is CATSEDRNNQPQHF. The CDR3 region has the DNA TGTGCCACCAGCGAGGACAGAAACAATCAGCCCCAGCATTTT.

This chain connects TRBV7-9 to TRBJ2-5, with 7 bases aligning to TRBD1. Germline assignment: CDR1 SEHNR and CDR2 FQNEAQ (reference sequence). With V trimmed by 3 bases and J by 5 bases, 9 bases remained unmatched. This CDR3 contains 15 residues. CDR3 coding DNA: TGTGCCAGCAGCTTGGGGACAGTGTTTTGGGAGACCCAGTACTTC. It is translated as CASSLGTVFWETQYF.

A few counts support this clonotype. The rearrangement links TRBV5-5 to TRBJ1-5, with D hard to call. CDR1 is SGHKS, CDR2 YYEKEE, per germline (reference sequence). The CDR3 contains 14 residues. Trimming left V 0 bases short and J 5 bases short, with 9 bases between. The CDR3 protein is CASSLGWVDQPQHF. The CDR3, as DNA: TGTGCCAGCAGCTTGGGATGGGTTGATCAGCCCCAGCATTTT.

The CDR3, as DNA: TGTGCCAGCAGCTTCCGGGAATCTAGCACAGATACGCAGTATTTT. Its protein product is CASSFRESSTDTQYF. This rearrangement joins TRBV11-1 to TRBJ2-3; TRBD2 is a possible D gene (5 bases). The V end was cut by 3 bases, the J end by 0 bases, with 10 bases between. The CDR3 spans 15 residues. CDR1 is SGHAT, CDR2 FQDESV, per germline (reference sequence).

This clonotype was observed a few times. This chain connects TRBV30 to TRBJ2-5; D gene uncertain. Germline V gene lookup returns CDR1 GTSNPN and CDR2 SVGIG (reference sequence). V was clipped by 0 bases and J by 5 bases, with 13 bases between them. This CDR3 contains 14 residues. CDR3 protein: CAWSVKGLGETQYF. CDR3 coding DNA: TGTGCCTGGAGTGTAAAGGGCCTAGGGGAGACCCAGTACTTC.

This sequence joins TRBV6-2 or TRBV6-3 and TRBJ1-5; D is possibly TRBD1 (5 bases). V lost 2 bases, J lost 6 bases, and 14 bases lay in between. This CDR3 region has 15 residues. CDR1 is MNHEY and CDR2 is SVGEGT in the germline V gene. CDR3 nucleotides: TGTGCCAGCAGTTACGCTGGGCTGGGGGGTCAGCCCCAGCATTTT. Protein: CASSYAGLGGQPQHF.

The chain combines TRBV11-2 with TRBJ1-5; a weak D match, TRBD1 (5 bases). The CDR3 is made up of 14 amino acids. Trimming removed 3 bases from V and 6 bases from J, with 12 bases in between. Germline V lookup: CDR1 SGHAT, CDR2 FQNNGV. The DNA of the CDR3 is TGTGCCAGCAGCTTTCTAGGGGTCCGTCAGCCCCAGCATTTT. Translation gives CASSFLGVRQPQHF.

In DNA, the CDR3 is TGTGCCAGCAGTTTGGACAGGGACGAGCAGTACGTC. The encoded protein is CASSLDRDEQYV. The chain links TRBV6-2 or TRBV6-3 to TRBJ2-7, with 8 bases fitting TRBD1. J gave up 5 bases and V 4 bases, and 1 base lay outside the gene matches. Germline-derived CDR1 and CDR2 are MNHEY and SVGEGT. The CDR3 totals 12 residues.

The chain is built from TRBV20-1 and TRBJ2-3; a weak D match, TRBD2 (6 bases). Germline V gives CDR1 DFQATT, CDR2 SNEGSKA (reference sequence). V dropped 4 bases and J dropped 2 bases, with 7 bases sitting between them. CDR3 length equals 12 residues. This chain's CDR3 is CSATGDTDTQYF. The CDR3 DNA reads TGCAGTGCTACGGGGGACACAGATACGCAGTATTTT.

This chain joins TRBV28 and TRBJ2-7; 9 nucleotides agree with TRBD1. The germline V gene encodes CDR1 MDHEN and CDR2 SYDVKM. V was pared by 5 bases and J by 12 bases, with 8 bases of the junction left unmatched. This CDR3 contains 12 residues. The CDR3 loop is CASSRETGGVYV. As DNA, the CDR3 is TGTGCCAGCAGTCGAGAGACAGGGGGGGTGTACGTC.

This clonotype was counted at least ten times. The V call is TRBV11-2, the J call TRBJ2-3; D is possibly TRBD2 (6 bases). Germline lookup yields CDR1 SGHAT and CDR2 FQNNGV. The CDR3 contains 13 residues. V was pared by 5 bases and J by 5 bases, with 11 bases between. CDR3 in amino acids: CASSLGTVDTQYF. CDR3 nucleotide sequence: TGTGCCAGCAGCCTTGGGACTGTAGATACGCAGTATTTT.

This clonotype was seen repeatedly, ten times or more. V and J are TRBV6-5 and TRBJ2-3; 12 bases fit TRBD2. CDR1 is MNHEY, CDR2 SVGAGI, per germline. The V segment lost 6 bases and the J segment 6 bases; nucleotides outside the gene matches: 1. The CDR3 has 13 residues. CDR3 nucleotides: TGTGCCAGCAGAACTAGCGGGGGGGATACGCAGTATTTT. Translating it yields CASRTSGGDTQYF.

The chain uses TRBV29-1 and TRBJ2-6; D is unclear. Trimming took 4 bases from V and 1 from J, leaving 2 bases between them. The V gene's germline CDR1 is SQVTM and CDR2 ANQGSEA. This CDR3 comprises 12 residues. The CDR3 nucleotides read TGCAGCGTTGGGTCTGGGGCCAACGTCCTGACTTTC. This sequence encodes CSVGSGANVLTF. Full variable domain (remainder filled in from reference TRBV29-1 and TRBJ2-6): SAVISQKPSRDICQRGTSLTIQCQVDSQVTMMFWYRQQPGQSLTLIATANQGSEATYESGFVIDKFPISRPNLTFSTLTVSNMSPEDSSIYLCSVGSGANVLTFGAGSRLTVL.

This clonotype has just a few counts. The V gene is TRBV5-1, the J gene TRBJ2-1, with 9 positions matching TRBD2. Germline V gene data show CDR1 as SGHRS and CDR2 as YFSETQ. Trimming took 4 bases from V and 4 from J; bases not matched to a gene: 6. This CDR3 contains 15 residues. CDR3 in DNA: TGCGCCAGCAGCCCTATAGCGGGGGCATACAATGAGCAGTTCTTC. The encoded protein is CASSPIAGAYNEQFF.

This clonotype was seen a handful of times. The rearrangement links TRBV13 to TRBJ1-2; D gene uncertain. In germline, CDR1 is PRHDT, CDR2 FYEKMQ (reference sequence). The CDR3 length is 15 residues. V gave up 5 bases and J gave up 3 bases, with 16 bases separating them. As DNA, the CDR3 is TGTGCCAGCAGCACAAGCCCCGTTGAAGACTATGGCTACACCTTC. This translates into CASSTSPVEDYGYTF.

The rearrangement links TRBV30 to TRBJ2-3; D is unclear. Germline lookup yields CDR1 GTSNPN and CDR2 SVGIG (reference sequence). The CDR3 is 16 amino acids. V was trimmed by 2 bases and J by 3 bases, leaving 18 bases between them. The CDR3 bases are TGTGCCTGGAGTCCATGGGTTGGGGATGGGACAGATACGCAGTATTTT. This codes for CAWSPWVGDGTDTQYF.

This clonotype has just a few counts. This chain connects TRBV27 to TRBJ2-7, with TRBD2 matching over 7 bases. This CDR3 has 21 residues. Germline CDR1 is MNHEY and CDR2 is SMNVEV (reference sequence). Trimming cost V 9 bases and J 0 bases; bases outside gene matches: 29. The CDR3 nucleotides are TGTGCCAGGGGGGGGTACCCCACGTCAAGGTTCGGAAAACGGGGCTCCTACGAGCAGTACTTC. It encodes CARGGYPTSRFGKRGSYEQYF.

The V call is TRBV10-3, the J call TRBJ2-3; D unclear. Trimming left V 3 bases short and J 0 bases short, with 4 bases between. The CDR3 runs to 13 residues. Germline assignment: CDR1 ENHRY and CDR2 SYGVKD. The CDR3 reads CAISETSTDTQYF. DNA of the CDR3: TGTGCCATCAGTGAAACTAGCACAGATACGCAGTATTTT.

The chain joins TRBV10-3 to TRBJ2-1, with 9 nucleotides matching TRBD1. This CDR3 contains 14 residues. Losses at the gene ends were 11 bases for V and 6 bases for J; bases not matched to a gene: 11. Germline V CDR1 and CDR2: ENHRY, SYGVKD. The CDR3, as DNA: TGTGCCGTCGGGACAGGGCGATCCGTCAATGAGCAGTTCTTC. Translation: CAVGTGRSVNEQFF.

The chain recombines TRBV7-9 with TRBJ2-5; the D is unclear. The V gene lost 4 bases and the J gene lost 1 base, with 10 bases spanning the gap. Germline loops: CDR1 SEHNR, CDR2 FQNEAQ (reference sequence). The CDR3 runs to 14 residues. The CDR3: CASSSTAPQETQYF. The DNA of the CDR3 is TGTGCCAGCAGCTCGACGGCGCCCCAAGAGACCCAGTACTTC.

The chain carries TRBV29-1 and TRBJ2-3; maybe TRBD2 (5 bases). Germline V lookup: CDR1 SQVTM, CDR2 ANQGSEA. Trimming cost V 1 base and J 6 bases, with 11 bases left between them. The CDR3 has 13 amino acids. CDR3: CSVEGSAADTQYF. CDR3 in DNA: TGCAGCGTTGAAGGATCAGCGGCGGATACGCAGTATTTT.

This clonotype has a single count. This chain links TRBV29-1 with TRBJ2-3; D may be TRBD2 (5 bases). The CDR3 covers 15 residues. Germline V gene data show CDR1 as SQVTM and CDR2 as ANQGSEA. The CDR3 protein is CTYEEAGVGTDTQYF. In DNA, the CDR3 is TGCACCTATGAGGAGGCAGGAGTGGGCACAGATACGCAGTATTTT.

This clonotype was seen a handful of times. This chain connects TRBV29-1 to TRBJ2-3; D unresolved. Germline CDR1 and CDR2: SQVTM and ANQGSEA. V shed 1 base and J shed 0 bases, with 5 bases lying between them. CDR3 length: 13 amino acids. The CDR3 region is CSVEGDSTDTQYF. CDR3 bases: TGCAGCGTTGAAGGTGATAGCACAGATACGCAGTATTTT.